Listed below are T cell receptor beta chains from one sample, sequenced in a study of blood T cells in healthy people across ages. TCRdb fed the 5' RACE reads into MiXCR, producing one record per CDR3 protein. In the table there are more than 700,000 distinct CDR3 sequences, roughly 50% of which are singletons. The sequencing sample was made of blood. These receptor sequences come from a man older than 75 in good health. CDR3s include the opening cysteine and the closing phenylalanine or tryptophan.

J gene	V gene	CDR3 protein
TRBJ2-3	TRBV5-1	CASRQTSSTDTQYF
TRBJ1-4	TRBV7-2	CASSLQTNEKLFF
TRBJ1-6	TRBV5-1	CASSSGIGYSPLHF
TRBJ1-5	TRBV29-1	CSGTQGLDQPQHF
TRBJ2-2	TRBV29-1	CSFGTSGSLAGELFF
.	TRBV5-1	CASIPEGYEQYF
TRBJ2-7	TRBV12-3/TRBV12-4	CASSFGSGAGEYEQYF
.	TRBV6-5	CASSYRDIGADEQYF
TRBJ2-1	TRBV29-1	CSVDTSLYNEQFF
TRBJ2-6	TRBV14	CASSLRLGLGANVLTF
TRBJ2-3	TRBV20-1	CSAVEGFTDTQYF
TRBJ1-2	TRBV5-5	CASRQVQANYGYTF
TRBJ2-1	TRBV2	CASWFRESLFF
TRBJ1-5	TRBV27	CASSLRADPSGNQPQHF
TRBJ2-7	TRBV20-1	CSATRASGAYEQYF
TRBJ2-3	TRBV28	CASRAATDTQYF
TRBJ2-1	TRBV9	CASSVAGDGFKNEQFF
TRBJ1-2	TRBV29-1	CSVETRSRNYGYTF
TRBJ2-7	TRBV5-1	CASSGEPKLAGGAYEQYF
TRBJ2-5	TRBV20-1	CSARDPRGRGETQYF
TRBJ2-1	TRBV7-9	CASSLGASEQFF
TRBJ2-3	TRBV27	CASTLQGLAGRGDTQYF
TRBJ1-1	TRBV24-1	CATSDGEPHEAFF
TRBJ2-1	TRBV20-1	CSARDSAGANNEQFF
TRBJ2-5	TRBV7-2	CASSLASRDRVGKETQYF
TRBJ2-5	TRBV24-1	CATSDLPLSEREGEQYF
TRBJ1-2	TRBV7-2	CASSSLRQPFYGYTF
.	TRBV2	CASSEQPIYEQYF
TRBJ2-7	TRBV29-1	CSVGFSLGEQYF